These T cell receptor beta chains were read from a single sample in a study of blood T cells in healthy people across ages. Via MiXCR, TCRdb re-called the 5' RACE reads, giving one row per CDR3 protein. The repertoire holds around 1,000,000 distinct CDR3 sequences, less than 25% seen once, with 0.75% in the top ten. This same sample was also part of a study on T cells of mothers and their children.

Sequencing was performed on blood. The receptors originated from a girl aged 2-15 years in good health. CDR3s include the opening cysteine and the closing phenylalanine or tryptophan. A D gene is named only where the DNA matches it firmly. Not all rows give a size; the values are once, few, many and, for expanded clones, a class.

TRBV6-1,few,TRBJ1-2,.,TGTGCCAGGATGGGGACTCGACTTGACTTC,CARMGTRLDF
TRBV18,many,TRBJ2-1,TRBD2,TGTGCCAGCTCACCGGGACTAGCGGGCAATGAGCAGTTCTTC,CASSPGLAGNEQFF
TRBV28,few,TRBJ2-3,.,TGTGCCAGCAGTTTGACCCCACAGGCTAGCACAGATACGCAGTATTTT,CASSLTPQASTDTQYF
TRBV7-9,.,TRBJ2-7,.,TGTGCCAGCAGCTTAGGTGAAACGAAAAACTACGAGCAGTACTTC,CASSLGETKNYEQYF
TRBV25-1,.,TRBJ1-3,.,TGTGCCAGCAGTGAAGGTGGGGGGAAAACCGGAAACACCATATATTTT,CASSEGGGKTGNTIYF
TRBV29-1,few,TRBJ1-1,.,TGCAGCGTTGACCGACTTATGAACACTGAAGCTTTCTTT,CSVDRLMNTEAFF
TRBV20-1,few,TRBJ2-7,TRBD2,TGCAGTGCTGCCCTTGGGACTAGCGGGAGGGACGAGCAGTACTTC,CSAALGTSGRDEQYF
TRBV10-3,.,TRBJ2-7,.,TGTGCCATCAGTGACAGAGACAGAGGCTACGAGCAGTACTTC,CAISDRDRGYEQYF
TRBV28,few,TRBJ1-2,TRBD1,TGTGCCAGCAGCGGTATCTTAGGGACAGACCCTCCAGGAAATGGCTACACCTTC,CASSGILGTDPPGNGYTF
TRBV12-3/TRBV12-4,few,TRBJ1-2,.,TGTGCCAGCAGTTTAGCAGGGAAGCCCCCACCTAACTATGGCTACACCTTC,CASSLAGKPPPNYGYTF
TRBV28,.,TRBJ2-1,TRBD1,TGTGCCAGCAGCCCGGGACAGCGTCTCTACAATGAGCAGTTCTTC,CASSPGQRLYNEQFF
TRBV19,.,TRBJ2-7,.,TGTGCCAGTAGTACCTTAGCGGAAGCCTACGAGCAGTACTTC,CASSTLAEAYEQYF
TRBV23-1,.,TRBJ1-5,.,TGCGCCAGCAGTCCCATAGGACAGCCTGTCCAGTATAGCAATCAGCCCCAGCATTTT,CASSPIGQPVQYSNQPQHF
TRBV9,.,TRBJ2-1,TRBD1,TGTGCCAGCAGCGCCGGGACAGGGGGCTCGGGGAATGAGCAGTTCTTC,CASSAGTGGSGNEQFF
TRBV11-3,.,TRBJ2-5,TRBD2,TGTGCCAGCAGCTTAGATCCAAGGGGACTAGGGAACCAGTACTTC,CASSLDPRGLGNQYF
TRBV28,.,TRBJ2-1,.,TGTGCCAGCAGTTTGCTCAGACTTTCGGAGCAGTTCTTC,CASSLLRLSEQFF
TRBV9,few,TRBJ1-2,.,TGTGCCAGCAGCGTGCTCTCGTTGCCCTCTTCCGACTATGGCTACACCTTC,CASSVLSLPSSDYGYTF
TRBV18,.,TRBJ2-7,TRBD1,TGTGCCAGCTCTATAAACCCAGGGGGACACGAGCAGTACTTC,CASSINPGGHEQYF
TRBV20-1,.,TRBJ2-5,.,TGCAGTGCTAGGGCGGACAGTGCCCAAGAGACCCAGTACTTC,CSARADSAQETQYF
TRBV3-1,.,TRBJ2-5,.,TGTGCCAGCAGCCCGGGTGACTTGGGAGAGACCCAGTACTTC,CASSPGDLGETQYF
TRBV6-5,.,TRBJ2-1,TRBD2,TGTGCCAGCAGGTTTCTAGCGGGAGTGACAGGAGAGCAGTTCTTC,CASRFLAGVTGEQFF
TRBV9,few,TRBJ2-5,TRBD2,TGTGCCAGCAGCGTAGGTCCTAGCGGGGCCAAGGAGACCCAGTACTTC,CASSVGPSGAKETQYF
TRBV28,few,TRBJ1-2,TRBD1,TGTGCCAGCAGTTTCGACAGGGCTAACTATGGCTACACCTTC,CASSFDRANYGYTF
TRBV6-2/TRBV6-3,few,TRBJ2-1,TRBD2,TGTGCCAGCAGGCTCAGACTAGCGGGAGGAGGAGGGGATGAGCAGTTCTTC,CASRLRLAGGGGDEQFF
TRBV29-1,few,TRBJ2-1,TRBD2,TGCAGCGTTGAACTAGCGGGAGGAGGTAGTGAGCAGTTCTTC,CSVELAGGGSEQFF
TRBV6-2/TRBV6-3,.,TRBJ2-7,TRBD1,TGTGCCAGCGGTAGAGGACAGGGTATCTACGAGCAGTACTTC,CASGRGQGIYEQYF
TRBV16,few,TRBJ1-5,.,TGTGCCAGCAGCAACGATCTGGGGGGAATTCAGCCCCAGCATTTT,CASSNDLGGIQPQHF
TRBV29-1,.,TRBJ2-3,TRBD2,TGCAGCGTTGAATGGGGTCTAGCGGGGTCTAGCACAGATACGCAGTATTTT,CSVEWGLAGSSTDTQYF
TRBV29-1,.,TRBJ1-4,.,TGCAGCGTTGAACAGACGGCTAATGAAAAACTGTTTTTT,CSVEQTANEKLFF
TRBV19,.,TRBJ2-1,TRBD1,TGTGCCAGTAGGAGGACAGGGGAATACAATGAGCAGTTCTTC,CASRRTGEYNEQFF
TRBV6-5,.,TRBJ2-1,.,TGTGCCAGCAGTTACGGGGGGATAGACTCCTACAATGAGCAGTTCTTC,CASSYGGIDSYNEQFF
TRBV28,.,TRBJ2-7,.,TGTGCCAGCAGTTCGTCATATAAAAACTACGAGCAGTACTTC,CASSSSYKNYEQYF
TRBV28,.,TRBJ2-7,TRBD2,TGTGCCAGCAGTTCCCCCGGGACTAGCATCTACGAGCAGTACTTC,CASSSPGTSIYEQYF
TRBV28,.,TRBJ1-2,TRBD1,TGTGCCAGCAGCCCCGGACAGGATAATAACTATGGCTACACCTTC,CASSPGQDNNYGYTF
TRBV20-1,.,TRBJ2-7,TRBD2,TGCAGTGCTAGAGTGCGGGGGAAGTACGAGCAGTACTTC,CSARVRGKYEQYF
TRBV11-2,.,TRBJ1-1,.,TGTGCCAGCAGCCCGAGAACATTGACAGTCCTGAACACTGAAGCTTTCTTT,CASSPRTLTVLNTEAFF
TRBV20-1,few,TRBJ2-3,TRBD2,TGCAGTGCTGGTAGCGGGGGGGGCACAGATACGCAGTATTTT,CSAGSGGGTDTQYF
TRBV9,.,TRBJ2-7,.,TGTGCCAGCAGCGTAGCTCCCGTAAGCTACGAGCAGTACTTC,CASSVAPVSYEQYF
TRBV20-1,.,TRBJ2-1,.,TGCAGTGCTAGAGGACGGGCTGGGTGGAATGAGCAGTTCTTC,CSARGRAGWNEQFF
TRBV27,few,TRBJ2-7,TRBD2,TGTGCCAGCAGTCCCATGGGACTAGCCCCCTACGAGCAGTACTTC,CASSPMGLAPYEQYF
TRBV4-2,.,TRBJ2-6,.,TGTGCCAGCAGCTCTCTGCAGTCTGGGGCCAACGTCCTGACTTTC,CASSSLQSGANVLTF